Sequencing of this TCR beta chain was carried out in a study of blood T cell repertoires in COVID-19. Background on the study: The United States, Italy and Spain were the sources of the acute and convalescent COVID-19 samples.

The V segment lost 2 bases and the J segment 5 bases; nucleotides outside the gene matches: 7. The CDR3 is 15 residues long. CDR1 and CDR2 (germline): SGHRS, YFSETQ. TCRdb keeps only in-frame clones here, not all; method: immunoSEQ multiplex PCR. This table holds roughly 38,000 clones, around 91% found once. The rearrangement joins TRBV5-1 to TRBJ2-5; 9 nucleotides agree with TRBD2. The sequencing sample was made of peripheral blood. The receptor comes from a man in his sixties with active or convalescent COVID-19. CDR3: CASSFTSGQGETQYF. For the CDR3, the DNA is TGCGCCAGCAGCTTTACTAGCGGGCAGGGGGAGACCCAGTACTTC.